Shown below are 10 T cell receptor beta chains from a single sample sequenced in a study of T cell clones after liver transplantation. Only in-frame clones appear in the TCRdb table, and some are missing; sequencing was by immunoSEQ multiplex PCR. This table has 75,000 to 95,000 clones, less than 85% appearing once. This specimen consisted of CD4+ T cells from blood, obtained at the 22-month timepoint. These receptors originate from a human patient who received a liver transplant. These T cells may partly come from the graft donor.

V is TRBV28 and J is TRBJ2-6, with 9 bases aligning to TRBD1. CDR1 is MDHEN and CDR2 is SYDVKM in the germline V gene. V was clipped by 5 bases and J by 0 bases; unmatched bases: 5. This CDR3 comprises 17 residues. The CDR3 nucleotides read TGTGCCAGCAGTGATGAGACAGGGGGCTCTGGGGCCAACGTCCTGACTTTC. Protein sequence: CASSDETGGSGANVLTF.

V and J are TRBV7-8 and TRBJ2-2; D perhaps matches TRBD1 (6 bases). Germline assignment: CDR1 SGHVS and CDR2 FQNEAQ. The V end was cut by 4 bases, the J end by 5 bases, with 8 bases between. The CDR3 contains 13 residues. The CDR3 is CASSSQGTGELFF. The CDR3 nucleotides are TGTGCCAGCAGCTCACAGGGAACCGGGGAGCTGTTTTTT.

This chain uses TRBV4-3 with TRBJ2-1, with 7 positions matching TRBD2. The CDR3 covers 13 residues. V dropped 0 bases and J dropped 10; count of bases not matched to a gene: 3. Germline CDR1 and CDR2: LGHNA and YSLEER. The CDR3: CASSQESAGEQFF. The CDR3 DNA reads TGCGCCAGCAGCCAAGAGTCAGCGGGGGAGCAGTTCTTC.

This clone was detected only a few times. The chain combines TRBV20-1 with TRBJ2-7; D unresolved. Germline CDR1 is DFQATT and CDR2 is SNEGSKA (reference sequence). V lost 6 bases, J lost 4 bases, and 10 bases lay in between. The CDR3 has 11 residues. CDR3 in amino acids: CSAMTGYEQYF. DNA for the CDR3: TGCAGTGCCATGACTGGTTACGAGCAGTACTTC.

This clone has ten or more counts. The chain recombines TRBV15 with TRBJ2-5; D possibly uses TRBD1 or TRBD2 (5 bases each). Between the trimmed V and J ends, which lost 1 base and 1 base, there was a span of 10 bases. The CDR3 has 15 amino acids. Germline assignment: CDR1 LNHNV and CDR2 YYDKDF (reference sequence). CDR3 sequence (DNA): TGTGCCACCAGCAGAGGAGGGACCCCCCAAGAGACCCAGTACTTC. Protein product: CATSRGGTPQETQYF.

The V and J genes are TRBV7-3 and TRBJ2-7, with TRBD2 as a possible D gene (6 bases). Trimming removed 5 bases from V and 7 bases from J, with 15 bases in between. Germline assignment: CDR1 SGHTA and CDR2 FQGTGA. The CDR3 length is 13 residues. For the CDR3, the DNA is TGTGCCAGCAGCCCCGGGACTCGGGGTGAGCAGTACTTC. Translated: CASSPGTRGEQYF.

V gene TRBV6-6 combines with J gene TRBJ2-2; D could derive from TRBD1 or TRBD2 (5 bases each). The CDR3 totals 13 residues. The V end was cut by 8 bases, the J end by 8 bases, with 15 bases between. Germline V gene sequence: CDR1 MNHNY, CDR2 SVGAGI (reference sequence). As DNA, the CDR3 is TGTGCCAGCGTGCGAGGGGTTGGAGGGGAGCTGTTTTTT. It yields the protein CASVRGVGGELFF.

The sample holds a few counts of this clone. The V call is TRBV4-1, the J call TRBJ1-5; D gene uncertain. Germline V lookup: CDR1 MGHRA, CDR2 YSYEKL. The CDR3 has 14 residues. V lost 3 bases, J lost 5 bases, and 11 bases lay in between. The CDR3 region is CASSHGEDHQPQHF. The CDR3 DNA reads TGCGCCAGCAGCCATGGGGAGGATCATCAGCCCCAGCATTTT.

The chain is built from TRBV7-2 and TRBJ2-1, with unresolved D. V was clipped by 1 base and J by 9 bases, with 16 bases between them. The germline V gene encodes CDR1 SGHTA and CDR2 FQGNSA. This CDR3 is 15 amino acids long. The CDR3 coding sequence is TGTGCCAGCAGCTTAGACTCACAGACTGGTAGTGAGCAGTTCTTC. This sequence encodes CASSLDSQTGSEQFF. Drawing the rest from reference TRBV7-2 and TRBJ2-1, the complete variable domain is GAGVSQSPSNKVTEKGKDVELRCDPISGHTALYWYRQSLGQGLEFLIYFQGNSAPDKSGLPSDRFSAERTGGSVSTLTIQRTQQEDSAVYLCASSLDSQTGSEQFFGPGTRLTVL.

There are a few counts of this clone. The chain uses TRBV28 and TRBJ2-3, with D uncertain. The CDR3 is made up of 13 amino acids. V was cut by 6 bases and J by 0 bases, with 7 bases left in between. Germline V gives CDR1 MDHEN, CDR2 SYDVKM. The CDR3 sequence is CASSDPSTDTQYF. The CDR3 DNA sequence: TGTGCCAGCAGCGATCCGAGCACAGATACGCAGTATTTT.